This passage covers 10 T cell receptor beta chains from one sample sequenced in a study of cytomegalovirus exposure and HLA in healthy donors. It was with 60 Vbeta and 13 Jbeta primers that the PCR ran. Sequencing used immunoSEQ multiplex PCR; TCRdb keeps in-frame clones, though not all of them. The sample lists approximately 290,000 clones, 80% occurring once. Sample: PBMCs. These TCRs come from a girl aged 2 to 9 in good health and CMV-seronegative.

The chain is built from TRBV27 and TRBJ2-5; no reliable D call. With 7 bases removed from V and 2 bases from J, the gap between germline ends came to 20 bases. This CDR3 has 16 residues. The germline V gene encodes CDR1 MNHEY and CDR2 SMNVEV (reference sequence). In DNA form, the CDR3 reads TGTGCCAGCACCTCCCCTTTAGTCCCGTTTCAAGAGACCCAGTACTTC. This encodes CASTSPLVPFQETQYF.

In this sample, this clone turned up a few times. J is TRBJ2-5 and V is TRBV5-6; tentative D call: TRBD2 (5 bases). Trimming stripped 2 bases from V and 3 bases from J, with 14 bases between. This CDR3 comprises 15 residues. Looked up from germline, CDR1 is SGHDT and CDR2 is YYEEEE. The CDR3 loop reads CASSFSLTTKETQYF. The CDR3 region has the DNA TGTGCCAGCAGCTTTTCACTGACTACTAAAGAGACCCAGTACTTC.

As to this clone: Within the sample, other DNA sequences also encode this same CDR3. The chain couples TRBV7-7 to TRBJ2-5; D remains ambiguous. The CDR3 is made up of 13 amino acids. Germline CDR1 is SSHAT and CDR2 is FNYEAQ (reference sequence). Trimming pared 3 bases from V and 1 base from J, leaving 6 bases between. The CDR3 DNA reads TGTGCCAGCAGCTTCGCAGGCCAAGAGACCCAGTACTTC. Translated, it gives CASSFAGQETQYF. The entire variable domain, with the rest obtained from reference TRBV7-7 and TRBJ2-5, is as follows: GAGVSQSPRYKVTKRGQDVTLRCDPISSHATLYWYQQALGQGPEFLTYFNYEAQPDKSGLPSDRFSAERPEGSISTLTIQRTEQRDSAMYRCASSFAGQETQYFGPGTRLLVL.

CDR3 sequence (DNA): TGTGCGGATGGGCCCCAGACAGGGCCTGGCTACACCTTC. It is translated as CADGPQTGPGYTF. The chain links TRBV30 to TRBJ1-2; the match to TRBD1 covers 7 bases. The V gene's germline CDR1 is GTSNPN and CDR2 SVGIG (reference sequence). This CDR3 region has 13 residues.

V gene TRBV15 combines with J gene TRBJ2-2, with TRBD2 matching 12 bases. The junction had 5 bases not matched to a gene; V was cut back by 0 bases and J by 6 bases. This CDR3 has 17 amino acids. Looked up from germline, CDR1 is LNHNV and CDR2 is YYDKDF (reference sequence). DNA for the CDR3: TGTGCCACCAGCAGAGATTGGGCTAGCGGGGGGGCCGGGGAGCTGTTTTTT. This gives the protein CATSRDWASGGAGELFF.

The chain couples TRBV28 to TRBJ2-5; 8 bases match TRBD1. CDR3 length equals 12 residues. CDR1 is MDHEN, CDR2 SYDVKM, per germline. J was trimmed by 5 bases and V by 6 bases; bases with no gene match: 2. The CDR3 here is CASRTGAETQYF. CDR3 bases: TGTGCCAGCAGGACAGGGGCTGAGACCCAGTACTTC. The whole variable domain, remainder taken from reference TRBV28 and TRBJ2-5, is DVKVTQSSRYLVKRTGEKVFLECVQDMDHENMFWYRQDPGLGLRLIYFSYDVKMKEKGDIPEGYSVSREKKERFSLILESASTNQTSMYLCASRTGAETQYFGPGTRLLVL.

The genes are TRBV28 and TRBJ2-7; TRBD1 is a possible D gene (6 bases). Trimming took off 6 bases at V and 5 bases at J, with 23 bases between the two ends. CDR1 MDHEN and CDR2 SYDVKM come from the germline V gene. There are 16 residues in the CDR3. CDR3 DNA: TGTGCCAGCAGATCATTCTACAGGGAAGAGGGACACGAGCAGTACTTC. This translates into CASRSFYREEGHEQYF.

The genes are TRBV5-4 and TRBJ2-1; tentative D call: TRBD2 (5 bases). Germline-derived CDR1 and CDR2 are SGHNT and YYREEE (reference sequence). This CDR3 has 14 amino acids. The V gene lost 4 bases and the J gene lost 5 bases, with 13 bases spanning the gap. CDR3: CASSTRLSDNEQFF. The CDR3 DNA is TGTGCCAGCAGCACGCGACTTAGCGACAATGAGCAGTTCTTC.

This chain joins TRBV23-1 and TRBJ2-5; 7 nucleotides line up with TRBD1. TRBV23-1 is sorted into the ORF group, with uncertain function. The CDR3 spans 17 residues. With 0 bases clipped from V and 5 bases from J, the junction kept 12 bases outside the gene matches. This chain's CDR3 is CASSQSVKQGRLETQYF. In DNA form, the CDR3 reads TGCGCCAGCAGTCAATCAGTGAAACAGGGGCGGTTGGAGACCCAGTACTTC.

The chain couples TRBV29-1 to TRBJ2-7; possibly TRBD1 for D (6 bases). From germline, CDR1 is SQVTM and CDR2 ANQGSEA. Deletions cut 2 bases from V and 0 bases from J, with 14 bases between. CDR3 length: 15 residues. CDR3 region: CSVELTGRNSYEQYF. In DNA form, the CDR3 reads TGCAGCGTTGAATTGACAGGACGAAACTCCTACGAGCAGTACTTC.